The present T cell receptor (beta chain) was sequenced within a study of T cell responses to AZD1222 COVID-19 vaccine. V lost 6 bases, J lost 0 bases, and 3 bases lay in between. This CDR3 is 12 amino acids long. Sequencing used immunoSEQ multiplex PCR; TCRdb keeps in-frame clones, though not all of them. The top ten hold approximately 7.5% of the sample, which has around 120,000 clones, 65% to 90% seen once. This TCR came from an adult in good health. This sequence joins TRBV12-3 or TRBV12-4 and TRBJ2-4; D remains ambiguous. The specimen was peripheral blood, collected on day 0 of AZD1222 vaccination. For the CDR3, the DNA is TGTGCCAGCAGGCTAGCCAAAAACATTCAGTACTTC. Translating gives CASRLAKNIQYF.